The 22 T cell receptor beta chains below come from one sample, sequenced in a study of sequential checkpoint blockade in melanoma. Here immunoSEQ multiplex PCR was the method, and the copy in TCRdb shows in-frame clones only, minus some. Counted here are about 20,000 clones, around four fifths occurring once; the ten biggest clones make up 51%. The sample's treatment: randomized to nivolumab then ipilimumab (arm A) or the reverse (arm B). The sample in question was CD8+ T cells sorted from blood (inferred from file names), obtained from a patient given nivolumab and ipilimumab in sequence. Receptors were obtained from a human donor with melanoma.

The chain carries TRBV15 and TRBJ1-1; the D gene is possibly TRBD1 (6 bases). CDR1 and CDR2 from the germline V gene are LNHNV and YYDKDF (reference sequence). This CDR3 has 15 amino acids. Trimming stripped 2 bases from V and 1 base from J, with 11 bases between. CDR3 coding DNA: TGTGCCACCAGCAGATCGACAGGACCGAACACTGAAGCTTTCTTT. Protein sequence: CATSRSTGPNTEAFF.

This chain links TRBV7-8 with TRBJ2-7; maybe TRBD1 (5 bases). Trimming stripped 2 bases from V and 3 bases from J, with 17 bases between. The CDR3 contains 16 residues. Germline CDR1 and CDR2: SGHVS and FQNEAQ. CDR3 protein: CASSLSSVPTGYEQYF. CDR3 nucleotides: TGTGCCAGCAGCTTATCTTCTGTCCCTACAGGCTACGAGCAGTACTTC.

The rearrangement links TRBV6-1 to TRBJ2-1; 9 bases map to TRBD1. Germline trimming cut 1 base from V and 3 bases from J; bases unmatched to any gene: 1. Germline values: CDR1 MNHNS, CDR2 SASEGT. This CDR3 spans 15 amino acids. CDR3 DNA sequence: TGTGCCAGCAGTGAAGAGACAGGGGGCTACAATGAGCAGTTCTTC. This encodes CASSEETGGYNEQFF.

The genes are TRBV15 and TRBJ1-1; 8 bases agree with TRBD1. Germline CDR1 and CDR2: LNHNV and YYDKDF (reference sequence). V shed 3 bases, J shed 0 bases, and the junction held 3 bases outside the gene matches. CDR3 length: 15 residues. CDR3 nucleotide sequence: TGTGCCACCAGCAGGGACAGGGTTATGAACACTGAAGCTTTCTTT. It encodes CATSRDRVMNTEAFF.

This clone has more than one count but fewer than ten. The chain carries TRBV5-1 and TRBJ2-1; 12 bases are shared with TRBD2. Germline CDR1 is SGHRS and CDR2 is YFSETQ. The CDR3 is 18 amino acids. V lost 3 bases, J lost 8 bases, and 15 bases stayed unmatched. CDR3 amino acids: CASSSPRLAGEGVDEQFF. The CDR3 bases are TGCGCCAGCAGCTCCCCTAGACTAGCGGGGGAAGGTGTGGATGAGCAGTTCTTC.

J is TRBJ1-1 and V is TRBV27, with D possibly TRBD1 on 6 matching bases. CDR3 length: 14 residues. Trimming removed 5 bases at V and 1 base at J, with 11 bases between. CDR1 and CDR2 from the germline V gene are MNHEY and SMNVEV (reference sequence). The CDR3 protein is CASSPRQENTEAFF. The CDR3 nucleotides read TGTGCCAGCAGTCCGAGACAGGAGAACACTGAAGCTTTCTTT.

V gene TRBV11-3 combines with J gene TRBJ1-1; 10 nucleotides line up with TRBD1. The CDR3 spans 16 residues. V shed 5 bases and J 0 bases; nucleotides not matched to a gene: 6. Germline values: CDR1 SGHNT, CDR2 YENEEA. The CDR3 coding sequence is TGTGCCAGCAGCCCCGGGACAGGGGCGATGAACACTGAAGCTTTCTTT. This sequence encodes CASSPGTGAMNTEAFF.

The genes are TRBV5-4 and TRBJ2-1, with D hard to call. This CDR3 is built from 13 residues. Germline V gene data show CDR1 as SGHNT and CDR2 as YYREEE (reference sequence). V was clipped by 1 base and J by 5 bases, with 7 bases between them. Here the CDR3 reads CASSLHPDNEQFF. In DNA form, the CDR3 reads TGTGCCAGCAGCTTGCATCCAGACAATGAGCAGTTCTTC.

A few counts support this clone. The V call is TRBV19, the J call TRBJ1-4; no clear D gene. V lost 8 bases to trimming and J lost 0 bases, with 10 bases between them. CDR1 LNHDA and CDR2 SQIVND come from the germline V gene (reference sequence). This CDR3 comprises 14 residues. CDR3 in DNA: TGTGCCAGTGCAACTGTAACAACTAATGAAAAACTGTTTTTT. It yields the protein CASATVTTNEKLFF.

This rearrangement joins TRBV9 to TRBJ1-1; 10 nucleotides agree with TRBD1. The CDR3 consists of 14 residues. Germline lookup yields CDR1 SGDLS and CDR2 YYNGEE. The ends lost 4 bases at V and 5 bases at J; junction bases unmatched: 5. CDR3 sequence reads: CASSPGQGKTEAFF. Written as DNA, the CDR3 is TGTGCCAGCAGCCCGGGACAGGGGAAGACTGAAGCTTTCTTT.

V is TRBV4-2 and J is TRBJ1-6; D not resolved. The CDR3 is 17 residues long. V lost 0 bases, J lost 3 bases, and 12 bases lay in between. Germline assignment: CDR1 LGHNA and CDR2 YNFKEQ. The CDR3 loop is CASSQEPRQVYNSPLHF. The CDR3 DNA follows: TGTGCCAGCAGCCAAGAGCCCCGCCAGGTCTATAATTCACCCCTCCACTTT.

Worth noting for this clone: Its ends do not fully match the called genes, so a read error is possible. This sequence joins TRBV7-7 and TRBJ2-2; D possibly corresponds to TRBD2 (6 bases). The V gene's germline CDR1 is SSHAT and CDR2 FNYEAQ (reference sequence). The CDR3 has 14 amino acids. The CDR3 sequence is CASSLGEEAGELFF. CDR3 DNA: TGTGCTAGCAGCTTAGGGGAGGAGGCCGGGGAGCTGTTTTTT.

CDR3 in DNA: TGTGCCAGCAGCTTAGCGCTCGGCTACGAGCAGTACTTC. Translating it yields CASSLALGYEQYF. J is TRBJ2-7 and V is TRBV11-1; D remains ambiguous. Germline values: CDR1 SGHAT, CDR2 FQDESV (reference sequence). The CDR3 is 13 residues long. V was pared by 0 bases and J by 3 bases, with 6 bases between.

This clone was observed a few times. CDR3 bases: TGTGCCAGCAGCCCACAGGGCCTTAATGAAAAACTGTTTTTT. It codes for CASSPQGLNEKLFF. This sequence joins TRBV7-9 and TRBJ1-4; TRBD1 is a possible D gene (6 bases). The CDR3 runs 14 residues. V was trimmed by 5 bases and J by 4 bases, leaving 11 bases between them. The V gene's germline CDR1 is SEHNR and CDR2 FQNEAQ (reference sequence). The full variable domain, its missing parts supplied by reference TRBV7-9 and TRBJ1-4, is DTGVSQNPRHKITKRGQNVTFRCDPISEHNRLYWYRQTLGQGPEFLTYFQNEAQLEKSRLLSDRFSAERPKGSFSTLEIQRTEQGDSAMYLCASSPQGLNEKLFFGSGTQLSVL.

The rearrangement links TRBV7-9 to TRBJ1-1, with D maybe TRBD1 (5 bases). Germline CDR1 reads SEHNR; CDR2 reads FQNEAQ (reference sequence). Between the trimmed V and J ends, which lost 5 bases and 2 bases, there was a span of 18 bases. CDR3 length equals 16 residues. CDR3 amino acids: CASSPTVGRTNTEAFF. In DNA form, the CDR3 reads TGTGCCAGCAGCCCGACCGTGGGCAGGACAAACACTGAAGCTTTCTTT.

The chain is built from TRBV4-2 and TRBJ2-1; TRBD2 agrees at 11 bases. This CDR3 is built from 18 residues. Germline lookup yields CDR1 LGHNA and CDR2 YNFKEQ. V trimming: 3 bases; J trimming: 0 bases; junction bases outside the gene matches: 7. In DNA, the CDR3 is TGTGCCAGCAGCCATCCTCCTAGCGGGGGGAACTCCTACAATGAGCAGTTCTTC. It yields the protein CASSHPPSGGNSYNEQFF.

This clone was observed a single time. J is TRBJ1-6 and V is TRBV9, with D possibly matching TRBD1 (5 bases). Germline V gene lookup returns CDR1 SGDLS and CDR2 YYNGEE. The CDR3 contains 14 residues. V lost 4 bases and J 9 bases, leaving 14 bases between the germline ends. DNA of the CDR3: TGTGCCAGCAGCCCGGGGGGGTTAACTTCACCCCTCCACTTT. It translates to CASSPGGLTSPLHF.

The chain employs TRBV4-1 and TRBJ2-4; tentative D call: TRBD2 (6 bases). This CDR3 spans 14 amino acids. CDR1 and CDR2 (germline): MGHRA, YSYEKL. Trimming cost V 4 bases and J 0 bases, with 7 bases left between them. CDR3 sequence reads: CASSRDLAKNIQYF. CDR3 bases: TGCGCCAGCAGCCGGGACTTAGCCAAAAACATTCAGTACTTC.

V usage is TRBV7-2 and J usage is TRBJ2-3; possible D gene TRBD1, 5 bases. Germline CDR1 and CDR2: SGHTA and FQGNSA. The CDR3 is 12 amino acids. Trimming removed 2 bases at V and 7 bases at J, with 7 bases between. CDR3 protein: CASSLQGNTQYF. The CDR3 nucleotides are TGTGCCAGCAGCTTACAGGGAAATACGCAGTATTTT.

Details on this clone: One junction end does not reproduce the germline sequence, and a read error may be involved. The chain carries TRBV6-1 and TRBJ1-4, with D unclear. This CDR3 spans 14 amino acids. Germline loops: CDR1 MNHNS, CDR2 SASEGT. As DNA, the CDR3 is TGTGCCAGCAGTGAGGACCCCCTTACGGGAAATACGATCTTT. Translating gives CASSEDPLTGNTIF.

This chain connects TRBV4-3 to TRBJ1-6, with TRBD1 matching 10 bases. Germline trimming cut 3 bases from V and 7 bases from J; bases unmatched to any gene: 6. Germline V gene sequence: CDR1 LGHNA, CDR2 YSLEER. The CDR3 extends over 16 amino acids. The CDR3 nucleotides read TGCGCCAGCAGCCAGGACGCGGGACAGGGGAATTCACCCCTCCACTTT. This codes for CASSQDAGQGNSPLHF.

The chain carries TRBV7-6 and TRBJ1-6; a weak D match, TRBD1 (5 bases). The germline gives CDR1 SGHVS, CDR2 FNYEAQ. The V and J ends lost 1 base and 4 bases respectively, with 14 bases between them. CDR3 length: 17 amino acids. The CDR3 here is CASSLGAGGSYNSPLHF. The CDR3 region has the DNA TGTGCCAGCAGCTTAGGGGCGGGGGGATCATATAATTCACCCCTCCACTTT. The entire variable domain, with the rest obtained from reference TRBV7-6 and TRBJ1-6, is as follows: GAGVSQSPRYKVTKRGQDVALRCDPISGHVSLYWYRQALGQGPEFLTYFNYEAQQDKSGLPNDRFSAERPEGSISTLTIQRTEQRDSAMYRCASSLGAGGSYNSPLHFGNGTRLTVT.